This T cell receptor beta chain was recovered during a study of blood T cell repertoires in COVID-19. Whole-study context: Material from acute and convalescent COVID-19 was sourced from the United States, Italy and Spain. T cells, B-cell-depleted T cells, or PBMCs supplied cDNA or gDNA.

Original analysis: Counts of nucleated cells, estimated from reference gene primer amplification, were obtained. Repertoires were generated with immunoSEQ multiplex PCR, while TCRdb's copy carries only in-frame clones and drops some. V and J calls and clone size are those listed in that table; D and trimming were worked out from the DNA. The sample has some 150,000 clones, around 80% seen once. The sequence was obtained from a man in his sixties with acute or convalescent COVID-19. The sample comprised peripheral blood.

This CDR3 is CASGFGGRGTQYF. CDR3 coding DNA: TGTGCTAGTGGCTTCGGGGGGAGGGGGACCCAGTACTTC. The rearrangement joins TRBV12-5 to TRBJ2-5; 7 bases are shared with TRBD2. There are 13 residues in the CDR3. From germline, CDR1 is LGHNT and CDR2 FRNRAP. V was pared by 6 bases and J by 7 bases, with 8 bases of the junction left unmatched.